The next 28 T cell receptor beta chains were all read from a single sample in a study of PD-L1 blockade in urothelial cancer (dated by TCRdb to 2015 to 2018). Library prep was done by the immunoSEQ multiplex PCR assay. What TCRdb holds here is the immuneACCESS table cut down to in-frame rearrangements. Part of the clones is not present; checked against another copy, under half of the missing clones reflect an unresolved V gene, and the others are unexplained. The sample table holds some 56,000 clones, of which over 65% were seen once. The ten top clones hold over 1% of the sample. The sample's time point label, in plain terms: pretreatment peripheral blood. The sequencing here drew on PBMCs, taken around atezolizumab (anti-PD-L1) treatment. The receptors were gathered from a man in his forties or fifties with urothelial cancer.

In nucleotides, the CDR3 is TGTGCCAGCAGCCATCTAGCGGGAGGGCAGACCCAGTACTTC. As protein: CASSHLAGGQTQYF. This chain connects TRBV5-6 to TRBJ2-5, with TRBD2 matching over 12 bases. Germline CDR1 reads SGHDT; CDR2 reads YYEEEE. The ends lost 4 bases at V and 6 bases at J; junction bases unmatched: 4. CDR3 length: 14 residues.

The chain couples TRBV27 to TRBJ2-3; TRBD1 agrees at 7 bases. The CDR3 contains 15 residues. V shed 5 bases, J shed 0 bases, and the junction held 5 bases outside the gene matches. The germline V gene has CDR1 MNHEY and CDR2 SMNVEV (reference sequence). CDR3 protein: CASSPGQPSTDTQYF. The CDR3 bases are TGTGCCAGCAGTCCGGGACAGCCGAGCACAGATACGCAGTATTTT.

The rearrangement uses TRBV15 and TRBJ2-5; the match to TRBD1 covers 10 bases. This CDR3 is 15 amino acids long. Per germline, CDR1 LNHNV and CDR2 YYDKDF (reference sequence). V dropped 0 bases and J dropped 2; count of bases not matched to a gene: 0. The CDR3 reads CATSREDRGQETQYF. Written as DNA, the CDR3 is TGTGCCACCAGCAGAGAGGACAGGGGGCAAGAGACCCAGTACTTC. Full variable domain (rest looked up from reference TRBV15 and TRBJ2-5): DAMVIQNPRYQVTQFGKPVTLSCSQTLNHNVMYWYQQKSSQAPKLLFHYYDKDFNNEADTPDNFQSRRPNTSFCFLDIRSPGLGDTAMYLCATSREDRGQETQYFGPGTRLLVL.

The chain carries TRBV18 and TRBJ2-2; D possibly corresponds to TRBD1 (6 bases). CDR3 length: 15 amino acids. V lost 2 bases and J 2 bases, leaving 9 bases between the germline ends. Per the germline V gene, CDR1 is KGHSH and CDR2 is LQKENI. CDR3 sequence (DNA): TGTGCCAGCTCACCAGCAGGGGCCAACACCGGGGAGCTGTTTTTT. This gives the protein CASSPAGANTGELFF.

The chain combines TRBV28 with TRBJ2-5, with 7 bases lining up with TRBD1. The CDR3 extends over 16 amino acids. Germline V gene lookup returns CDR1 MDHEN and CDR2 SYDVKM. V lost 6 bases, J lost 7 bases, and 17 bases stayed unmatched. The CDR3 sequence: CASRKPGQPFLGTQYF. The DNA for the CDR3 is TGTGCCAGCAGAAAACCGGGACAGCCCTTCTTGGGGACCCAGTACTTC.

This clone has a single count. The V and J genes are TRBV25-1 and TRBJ2-4, with TRBD2 identical over 14 bases. Trimming at V came to 4 bases and at J to 8 bases, leaving 7 bases not matched to a gene. The CDR3 runs 16 residues. The V gene's germline CDR1 is MGHDK and CDR2 SYGVNS. CDR3 region: CASSVGTSGRGDIQYF. CDR3 coding DNA: TGTGCCAGCAGTGTTGGGACTAGCGGGAGAGGGGACATTCAGTACTTC.

The chain carries TRBV5-1 and TRBJ2-2; 11 bases are shared with TRBD2. This CDR3 spans 17 amino acids. CDR1 is SGHRS and CDR2 is YFSETQ in the germline V gene. With V trimmed by 0 bases and J by 7 bases, 8 bases remained unmatched. The CDR3 here is CASSLGGTSGMSGELFF. Here the CDR3 DNA reads TGCGCCAGCAGCTTGGGGGGGACTAGCGGAATGAGCGGGGAGCTGTTTTTT. The complete variable domain, with remaining parts taken from reference TRBV5-1 and TRBJ2-2, reads KAGVTQTPRYLIKTRGQQVTLSCSPISGHRSVSWYQQTPGQGLQFLFEYFSETQRNKGNFPGRFSGRQFSNSRSEMNVSTLELGDSALYLCASSLGGTSGMSGELFFGEGSRLTVL.

This chain links TRBV18 with TRBJ2-6; TRBD1 agrees at 7 bases. J lost 2 bases, V lost 4 bases, and 5 bases had no gene match. CDR1 is KGHSH and CDR2 is LQKENI in the germline V gene. The CDR3 spans 16 residues. For the CDR3, the DNA is TGTGCCAGCTCACTAGACAGGGTGGCTGGGGCCAACGTCCTGACTTTC. Translation: CASSLDRVAGANVLTF.

The chain combines TRBV27 with TRBJ1-1; 7 nucleotides match TRBD1. The CDR3 extends over 13 amino acids. The junction had 5 bases not matched to a gene; V was cut back by 7 bases and J by 3 bases. Germline lookup yields CDR1 MNHEY and CDR2 SMNVEV (reference sequence). CDR3 sequence (DNA): TGTGCCAGCATATCACAGGGGTACACTGAAGCTTTCTTT. Translation gives CASISQGYTEAFF.

This sequence joins TRBV6-5 and TRBJ2-3, with D possibly matching TRBD1 (5 bases). CDR1 MNHEY and CDR2 SVGAGI come from the germline V gene. This CDR3 is built from 14 residues. V lost 5 bases and J 1 base, leaving 10 bases between the germline ends. CDR3 nucleotide sequence: TGTGCCAGCAGTCAGGGAACCCGCACAGATACGCAGTATTTT. It codes for CASSQGTRTDTQYF.

This chain joins TRBV7-8 and TRBJ1-2; 9 bases are a match to TRBD1. Germline trimming cut 4 bases from V and 8 bases from J; bases unmatched to any gene: 14. CDR1 and CDR2 (germline): SGHVS, FQNEAQ. The CDR3 length is 16 residues. CDR3 DNA: TGTGCCAGCAGCTCCCGTGGACAGGGGAAGTCTTGGGGCTACACCTTC. As protein: CASSSRGQGKSWGYTF.

The rearrangement links TRBV7-6 to TRBJ2-3, with D possibly being TRBD2 (6 bases). Per germline, CDR1 SGHVS and CDR2 FNYEAQ. This CDR3 comprises 14 residues. The V and J ends lost 4 bases and 3 bases respectively, with 11 bases between them. The CDR3 region is CASSSGTYTDTQYF. CDR3 nucleotides: TGTGCCAGCAGCTCCGGGACTTATACAGATACGCAGTATTTT. Based on the CDR3 plus reference TRBV7-6 and TRBJ2-3, the full variable domain is GAGVSQSPRYKVTKRGQDVALRCDPISGHVSLYWYRQALGQGPEFLTYFNYEAQQDKSGLPNDRFSAERPEGSISTLTIQRTEQRDSAMYRCASSSGTYTDTQYFGPGTRLTVL.

This chain links TRBV27 with TRBJ2-1; TRBD2 aligns across 8 bases. The CDR3 is 13 residues long. V was pared by 3 bases and J by 6 bases, with 1 base of the junction left unmatched. The germline CDR1 and CDR2 sequences are MNHEY and SMNVEV (reference sequence). Here the CDR3 DNA reads TGTGCCAGCAGTTTTGCGGGGGGCAATGAGCAGTTCTTC. It codes for CASSFAGGNEQFF.

Written as DNA, the CDR3 is TGCGCCAGCAGCTTTCAACTAGCGGGAGGACTGACGCAAGAGACCCAGTACTTC. It is translated as CASSFQLAGGLTQETQYF. The gene calls are TRBV5-1 and TRBJ2-5; 12 bases are a match to TRBD2. The CDR3 is 18 amino acids. Unmatched junction bases numbered 10, after V lost 2 bases and J lost 2 bases. Germline V CDR1 and CDR2: SGHRS, YFSETQ.

The rearrangement uses TRBV27 and TRBJ2-1; 8 nucleotides line up with TRBD1. Trimming took 7 bases from V and 0 from J; bases not matched to a gene: 2. This CDR3 is built from 14 residues. Per the germline V gene, CDR1 is MNHEY and CDR2 is SMNVEV (reference sequence). CDR3: CASTQGASYNEQFF. The CDR3 DNA follows: TGTGCCAGCACCCAGGGGGCCTCCTACAATGAGCAGTTCTTC.

The V and J genes are TRBV11-2 and TRBJ1-6, with D possibly being TRBD1 (5 bases). V dropped 0 bases and J dropped 1 base, with 19 bases sitting between them. The germline gives CDR1 SGHAT, CDR2 FQNNGV. The CDR3 spans 20 residues. As DNA, the CDR3 is TGTGCCAGCAGCTTAGACCGCACTTCAGCGGGGGTTTCCTATAATTCACCCCTCCACTTT. It yields the protein CASSLDRTSAGVSYNSPLHF.

The chain recombines TRBV29-1 with TRBJ2-5; D possibly corresponds to TRBD2 (5 bases). V lost 5 bases and J lost 4, with 11 bases in between. Germline CDR1 reads SQVTM; CDR2 reads ANQGSEA. CDR3 length equals 12 residues. The CDR3 region is CSVLGVLETQYF. The CDR3 nucleotides read TGCAGCGTTTTGGGAGTTCTAGAGACCCAGTACTTC.

In this sample, this clone turned up once. V usage is TRBV4-1 and J usage is TRBJ2-7, with a possible D match to TRBD1 (7 bases). The CDR3 loop spans 16 amino acids. Per germline, CDR1 MGHRA and CDR2 YSYEKL. Trimming removed 1 base at V and 4 bases at J, with 17 bases between. The CDR3 nucleotides are TGCGCCAGCAGCCAAGCAGGAGGGGGCGCTGGATACGAGCAGTACTTC. Translation gives CASSQAGGGAGYEQYF.

The chain couples TRBV7-9 to TRBJ1-5; TRBD1 agrees at 9 bases. The germline V gene encodes CDR1 SEHNR and CDR2 FQNEAQ (reference sequence). There are 17 residues in the CDR3. The V segment lost 1 base and the J segment 2 bases; nucleotides outside the gene matches: 6. CDR3 nucleotide sequence: TGTGCCAGCAGCTTAGGGGGGACAGGGAGAGGCAATCAGCCCCAGCATTTT. It specifies CASSLGGTGRGNQPQHF.

The rearrangement links TRBV7-2 to TRBJ2-7, with 7 bases lining up with TRBD1. Germline V gives CDR1 SGHTA, CDR2 FQGNSA. The length of the CDR3 is 14 residues. Trimming at V came to 8 bases and at J to 0 bases, leaving 7 bases not matched to a gene. The CDR3 DNA reads as TGTGCCAGCCAACGGGACAGAAGCTCCTACGAGCAGTACTTC. Amino acid sequence: CASQRDRSSYEQYF. The complete variable domain, with remaining parts taken from reference TRBV7-2 and TRBJ2-7, reads GAGVSQSPSNKVTEKGKDVELRCDPISGHTALYWYRQSLGQGLEFLIYFQGNSAPDKSGLPSDRFSAERTGGSVSTLTIQRTQQEDSAVYLCASQRDRSSYEQYFGPGTRLTVT.

The gene calls are TRBV5-1 and TRBJ2-1, with TRBD2 identical over 8 bases. V lost 10 bases to trimming and J lost 7 bases; unmatched junction nucleotides: 13. The CDR3 covers 14 residues. Germline CDR1 is SGHRS and CDR2 is YFSETQ. In nucleotides, the CDR3 is TGCGCCTGCCGGGGTCTAGCGGGTAGTAATGAGCAGTTCTTC. This encodes CACRGLAGSNEQFF.

This chain links TRBV14 with TRBJ2-1, with 8 nucleotides matching TRBD1. Germline CDR1 is SGHDN and CDR2 is FVKESK. The CDR3 covers 16 residues. V lost 0 bases, J lost 3 bases, and 4 bases stayed unmatched. CDR3 region: CASSQDPGGGYNEQFF. Here the CDR3 DNA reads TGTGCCAGCAGCCAAGATCCAGGGGGCGGCTACAATGAGCAGTTCTTC.

The chain employs TRBV11-1 and TRBJ2-4; no definite D call. V lost 2 bases and J lost 0, with 5 bases in between. CDR1 is SGHAT, CDR2 FQDESV, per germline (reference sequence). The CDR3 is made up of 14 amino acids. The CDR3 protein is CASSLPGAKNIQYF. DNA of the CDR3: TGTGCCAGCAGCTTACCGGGAGCCAAAAACATTCAGTACTTC.

This rearrangement joins TRBV15 to TRBJ1-4, with 11 bases matching TRBD1. The length of the CDR3 is 14 residues. Trimming at V came to 5 bases and at J to 6 bases, leaving 2 bases not matched to a gene. Germline V gene sequence: CDR1 LNHNV, CDR2 YYDKDF (reference sequence). CDR3 sequence (DNA): TGTGCCACCAGCGGGGGACAGGGGGATGAAAAACTGTTTTTT. Its translation: CATSGGQGDEKLFF.

In nucleotides, the CDR3 is TGTGCCAGCAGGGGCAGCAATGAAAAACTGTTTTTT. This encodes CASRGSNEKLFF. V gene TRBV27 combines with J gene TRBJ1-4; D not resolved. Between the trimmed V and J ends, which lost 6 bases and 5 bases, there was a span of 7 bases. Germline CDR1 is MNHEY and CDR2 is SMNVEV (reference sequence). The length of the CDR3 is 12 residues.

With regard to this clone: The junction departs from germline at one end; a sequencing error may be responsible. The rearrangement joins TRBV28 to TRBJ2-5; possible D gene TRBD2, 7 bases. The germline V gene encodes CDR1 MDHEN and CDR2 SYDVKM. This CDR3 has 16 amino acids. CDR3 nucleotides: TGTGCCAGCAGCGGGGGGCGGTCAGGACGTCAAGGGACCCAGTACTTC. Protein product: CASSGGRSGRQGTQYF.

The CDR3 reads CASSLASRDLPTYEQYF. Written as DNA, the CDR3 is TGTGCCAGCAGCTTAGCGAGCCGGGACTTGCCGACCTACGAGCAGTACTTC. The chain combines TRBV7-9 with TRBJ2-7, with D maybe TRBD2 (6 bases). V lost 0 bases and J lost 2, with 17 bases in between. CDR1 and CDR2 (germline): SEHNR, FQNEAQ (reference sequence). The CDR3 spans 17 residues.

The V call is TRBV28, the J call TRBJ2-1; 8 bases line up with TRBD2. Germline lookup yields CDR1 MDHEN and CDR2 SYDVKM. J lost 7 bases, V lost 3 bases, and 14 bases had no gene match. This CDR3 contains 17 residues. CDR3 protein: CASSFSTSGKEFNEQFF. The CDR3 nucleotides read TGTGCCAGCAGTTTTTCTACTAGCGGAAAGGAGTTTAATGAGCAGTTCTTC.